This T cell receptor (beta chain) is drawn from a study of T cell responses to AZD1222 COVID-19 vaccine. In the study overall: Pooled together were second doses at about 4 or about 12 weeks.

Trimming left V 0 bases short and J 1 base short, with 6 bases between. Germline loops: CDR1 MNHEY, CDR2 SVGAGI. There are 14 residues in the CDR3. Sequencing was performed with immunoSEQ multiplex PCR; in TCRdb, only in-frame clones are kept and a portion is missing. Here the sample spans about 110,000 clones, approximately 91% being singletons. In this sample, this clone turned up a few times. The target antigen is unknown. Study outcomes and limitations: Of spike-specific TCRs, nearly half reportedly target regions left unmutated in variants. Regions 160-218 and 743-854 dominated among vaccine-associated CD4 TCRs spanning spike.

Material: peripheral blood, obtained on day 0 of AZD1222 vaccination. The J gene is TRBJ2-5, the V gene TRBV6-5; no definite D call. The source of this sequence is an adult in good health. The CDR3, as DNA: TGTGCCAGCAGTTACTCGGCCACCCAAGAGACCCAGTACTTC. It encodes CASSYSATQETQYF.